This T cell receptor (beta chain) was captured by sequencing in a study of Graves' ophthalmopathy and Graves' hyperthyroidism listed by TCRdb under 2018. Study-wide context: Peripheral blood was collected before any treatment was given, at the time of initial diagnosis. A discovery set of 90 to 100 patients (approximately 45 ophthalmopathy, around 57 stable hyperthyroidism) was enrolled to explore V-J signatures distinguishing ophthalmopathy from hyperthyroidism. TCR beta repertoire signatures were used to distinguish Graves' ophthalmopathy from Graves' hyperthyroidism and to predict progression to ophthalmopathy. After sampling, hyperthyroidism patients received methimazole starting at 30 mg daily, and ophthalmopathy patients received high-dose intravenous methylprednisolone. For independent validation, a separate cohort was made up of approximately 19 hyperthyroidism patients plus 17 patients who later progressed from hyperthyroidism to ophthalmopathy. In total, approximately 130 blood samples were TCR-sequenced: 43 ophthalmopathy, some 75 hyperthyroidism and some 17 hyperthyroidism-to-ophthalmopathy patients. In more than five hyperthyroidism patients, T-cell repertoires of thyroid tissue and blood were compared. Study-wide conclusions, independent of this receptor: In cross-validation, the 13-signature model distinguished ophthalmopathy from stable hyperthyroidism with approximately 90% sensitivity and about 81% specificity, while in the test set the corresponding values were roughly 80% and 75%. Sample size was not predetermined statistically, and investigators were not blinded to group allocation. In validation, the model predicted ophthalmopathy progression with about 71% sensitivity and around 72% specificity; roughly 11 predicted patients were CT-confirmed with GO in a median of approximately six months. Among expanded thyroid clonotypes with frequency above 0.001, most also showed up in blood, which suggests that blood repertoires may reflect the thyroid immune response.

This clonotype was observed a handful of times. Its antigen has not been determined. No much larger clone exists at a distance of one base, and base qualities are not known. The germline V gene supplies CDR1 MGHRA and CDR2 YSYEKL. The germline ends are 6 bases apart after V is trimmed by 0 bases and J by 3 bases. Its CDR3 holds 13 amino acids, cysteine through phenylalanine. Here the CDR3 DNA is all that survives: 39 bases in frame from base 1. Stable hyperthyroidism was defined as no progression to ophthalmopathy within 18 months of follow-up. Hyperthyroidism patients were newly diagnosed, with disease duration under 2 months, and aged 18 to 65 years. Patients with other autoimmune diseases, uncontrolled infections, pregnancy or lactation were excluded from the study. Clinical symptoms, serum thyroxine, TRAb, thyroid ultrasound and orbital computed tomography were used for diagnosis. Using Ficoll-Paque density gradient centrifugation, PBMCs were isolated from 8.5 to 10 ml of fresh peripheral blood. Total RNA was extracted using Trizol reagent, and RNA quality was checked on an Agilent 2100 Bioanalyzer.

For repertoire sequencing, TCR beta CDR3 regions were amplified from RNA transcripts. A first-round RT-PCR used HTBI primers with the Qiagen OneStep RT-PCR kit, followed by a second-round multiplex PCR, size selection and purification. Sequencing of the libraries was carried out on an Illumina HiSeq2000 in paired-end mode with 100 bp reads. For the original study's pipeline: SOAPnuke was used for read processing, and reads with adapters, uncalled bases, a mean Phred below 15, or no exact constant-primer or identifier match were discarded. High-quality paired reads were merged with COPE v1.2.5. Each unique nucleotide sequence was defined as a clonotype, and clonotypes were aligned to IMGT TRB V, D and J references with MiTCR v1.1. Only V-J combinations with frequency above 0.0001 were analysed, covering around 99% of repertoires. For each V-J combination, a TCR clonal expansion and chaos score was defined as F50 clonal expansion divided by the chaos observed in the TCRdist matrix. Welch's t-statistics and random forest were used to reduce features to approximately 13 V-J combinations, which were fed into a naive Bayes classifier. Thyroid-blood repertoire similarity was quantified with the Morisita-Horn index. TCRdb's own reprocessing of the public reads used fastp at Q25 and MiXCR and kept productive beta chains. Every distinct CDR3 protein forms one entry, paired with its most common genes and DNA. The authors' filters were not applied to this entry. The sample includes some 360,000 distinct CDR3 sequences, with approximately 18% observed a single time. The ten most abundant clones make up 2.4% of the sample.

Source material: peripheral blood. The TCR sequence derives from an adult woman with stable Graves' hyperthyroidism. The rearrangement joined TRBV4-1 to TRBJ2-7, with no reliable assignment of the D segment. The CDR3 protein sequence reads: CASSQERGYEQYF. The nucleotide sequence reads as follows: TGCGCCAGCAGCCAAGAGCGCGGCTACGAGCAGTACTTC.